Below, one T cell receptor beta chain is given with its context. TCRdb's table, derived via immunoSEQ multiplex PCR, lists solely in-frame clones and lacks some. This sample has 150,000 or so clones, with around 88% found just once. This record comes from a study of blood T cell repertoires in COVID-19. Study details: COVID-19 samples from acute and convalescent phases originated in the United States, Italy and Spain.

The sequence was obtained from a human donor in a cohort sampled during active COVID-19. Input material: peripheral blood.

The CDR3 spells CASSYSFSPDSLNTEAFF. CDR3 coding DNA: TGTGCCAGCAGTTACTCTTTCTCCCCGGACAGCCTGAACACTGAAGCTTTCTTT. The rearrangement links TRBV6-2 or TRBV6-3 to TRBJ1-1; possibly TRBD1 for D (6 bases). The CDR3 contains 18 residues. Deletions cut 0 bases from V and 0 bases from J, with 17 bases between. Germline V CDR1 and CDR2: MNHEY, SVGEGT.